Shown below are 24 T cell receptor beta chains from a single sample sequenced in a study of OX40 agonist ivuxolimab in advanced cancers. Assay used: immunoSEQ multiplex PCR; TCRdb lists only in-frame clones, some missing. The sample lists around 53,000 clones, roughly 84% occurring once. The specimen was CD4+ or CD8+ T cells sorted from blood, collected in a trial of the OX40 agonist ivuxolimab. Receptors originate from an adult with an advanced solid tumor such as melanoma, head and neck, liver or kidney cancer.

The chain joins TRBV7-2 to TRBJ1-2, with D hard to call. The CDR3 has 15 residues. The germline CDR1 and CDR2 sequences are SGHTA and FQGNSA. The germline V and J ends were trimmed by 1 base and 2 bases, with 11 bases remaining between them. Written as DNA, the CDR3 is TGTGCCAGCAGCTTAGACGGCAGTTCCAACTATGGCTACACCTTC. It is translated as CASSLDGSSNYGYTF.

V and J are TRBV10-3 and TRBJ2-7; 8 positions match TRBD2. The CDR3 extends over 15 amino acids. In germline, CDR1 is ENHRY, CDR2 SYGVKD. V shed 4 bases, J shed 5 bases, and the junction held 10 bases outside the gene matches. Written as DNA, the CDR3 is TGTGCCATCAGTGTACCAGCGGGAGTAAAGAACGAGCAGTACTTC. This translates into CAISVPAGVKNEQYF.

The rearrangement links TRBV30 to TRBJ2-2, with D uncertain. Between the trimmed V and J ends, which lost 1 base and 5 bases, there was a span of 8 bases. The CDR3 is made up of 13 amino acids. Germline loops: CDR1 GTSNPN, CDR2 SVGIG (reference sequence). CDR3 nucleotides: TGTGCCTGGAGTGGGCAGGCTACCGGGGAGCTGTTTTTT. Protein product: CAWSGQATGELFF.

This chain links TRBV6-1 with TRBJ1-2; no reliable D call. The CDR3 covers 14 residues. Trimming left V 2 bases short and J 7 bases short, with 14 bases between. Per the germline V gene, CDR1 is MNHNS and CDR2 is SASEGT. For the CDR3, the DNA is TGTGCCAGCAGTGAACGGAGGACCTGGGGTGGCTACACCTTC. The encoded protein is CASSERRTWGGYTF.

This chain links TRBV2 with TRBJ1-2; the D is unclear. Germline V gene lookup returns CDR1 SNHLY and CDR2 FYNNEI. The CDR3 extends over 13 amino acids. V was cut by 2 bases and J by 9 bases, with 13 bases left in between. Written as DNA, the CDR3 is TGTGCCAGCAGTGAAACAGTGGACTCTCGCTACACCTTC. Translating it yields CASSETVDSRYTF.

V is TRBV20-1 and J is TRBJ2-1, with unresolved D. The germline V gene has CDR1 DFQATT and CDR2 SNEGSKA (reference sequence). The ends were cut back, 6 bases at V and 11 bases at J, with 8 bases in the middle. The CDR3 loop spans 9 amino acids. The CDR3 protein is CSARPKQFF. The CDR3, as DNA: TGCAGTGCCCGGCCAAAGCAGTTCTTC.

The V gene is TRBV30, the J gene TRBJ2-3; 8 nucleotides agree with TRBD2. The CDR3 is 15 amino acids. Germline-derived CDR1 and CDR2 are GTSNPN and SVGIG (reference sequence). The ends lost 3 bases at V and 2 bases at J; junction bases unmatched: 7. The CDR3 sequence: CAWRELADFTDTQYF. The CDR3 DNA follows: TGTGCCTGGAGAGAACTAGCGGATTTCACAGATACGCAGTATTTT.

V is TRBV6-5 and J is TRBJ2-2; possible D gene TRBD1, 6 bases. V lost 0 bases to trimming and J lost 5 bases, with 13 bases between them. Germline CDR1 reads MNHEY; CDR2 reads SVGAGI. The CDR3 runs 16 residues. CDR3 sequence reads: CASSYSGDTSTGELFF. CDR3 coding DNA: TGTGCCAGCAGTTACTCGGGGGACACCTCTACCGGGGAGCTGTTTTTT.

V gene TRBV2 combines with J gene TRBJ1-1; D is ambiguous. From germline, CDR1 is SNHLY and CDR2 FYNNEI. V was pared by 3 bases and J by 4 bases, with 9 bases between. This CDR3 has 13 amino acids. CDR3 residues: CASSERETTEAFF. The CDR3 coding sequence is TGTGCCAGCAGTGAGCGAGAAACCACTGAAGCTTTCTTT.

This chain joins TRBV19 and TRBJ1-4; D ambiguous. The CDR3 extends over 14 amino acids. CDR1 is LNHDA and CDR2 is SQIVND in the germline V gene (reference sequence). With 5 bases removed from V and 8 bases from J, the gap between germline ends came to 15 bases. The CDR3, as DNA: TGTGCCAGTAGTGCCCAGGCAGACGGAGAAAAACTGTTTTTT. Its protein product is CASSAQADGEKLFF.

This clone came up once. The junction does not match germline at one end; this may be a read error. The genes are TRBV2 and TRBJ2-2, with 9 bases lining up with TRBD2. CDR3 length: 14 residues. Germline CDR1 is SNHLY and CDR2 is FYNNEI. CDR3 amino acids: CANSLLAGRGELFF. In DNA form, the CDR3 reads TGTGCCAACAGTTTGCTAGCGGGAAGGGGGGAGCTGTTTTTT. Full variable domain (outside the CDR3, taken from reference TRBV2 and TRBJ2-2): EPEVTQTPSHQVTQMGQEVILRCVPISNHLYFYWYRQILGQKVEFLVSFYNNEISEKSEIFDDQFSVERPDGSNFTLKIRSTKLEDSAMYFCANSLLAGRGELFFGEGSRLTVL.

This clone was detected once. This rearrangement joins TRBV4-2 to TRBJ1-2, with 7 bases that match TRBD1. CDR3 length: 15 amino acids. Germline V gene sequence: CDR1 LGHNA, CDR2 YNFKEQ. The ends lost 4 bases at V and 7 bases at J; junction bases unmatched: 12. The CDR3 nucleotides read TGTGCCAGCAGCCCGACAGGGTGGGGTCAGGGTGGCTACACCTTC. It specifies CASSPTGWGQGGYTF.

The chain is built from TRBV7-8 and TRBJ2-5, with 7 bases aligning to TRBD1. With 1 base clipped from V and 5 bases from J, the junction kept 7 bases outside the gene matches. The germline V gene encodes CDR1 SGHVS and CDR2 FQNEAQ. This CDR3 contains 15 residues. Here the CDR3 DNA reads TGTGCCAGCAGCTTAGTCAGGGGGTTGGGGGAGACCCAGTACTTC. It encodes CASSLVRGLGETQYF.

This sequence joins TRBV5-1 and TRBJ2-2, with D perhaps TRBD2 (6 bases). The V gene lost 5 bases and the J gene lost 1 base, with 12 bases spanning the gap. This CDR3 has 15 residues. Germline CDR1 reads SGHRS; CDR2 reads YFSETQ. CDR3 coding DNA: TGCGCCAGCAGGCCCGGGACTGAGAACACCGGGGAGCTGTTTTTT. This translates into CASRPGTENTGELFF.

The chain carries TRBV18 and TRBJ1-2, with D possibly TRBD1 on 5 matching bases. This CDR3 region has 15 residues. V was shortened by 3 bases and J by 7 bases, with 18 bases between the two germline ends. Looked up from germline, CDR1 is KGHSH and CDR2 is LQKENI. The CDR3 region is CASSPARGERSGYTF. The DNA for the CDR3 is TGTGCCAGCTCACCGGCGAGAGGGGAGAGGAGTGGCTACACCTTC. The complete variable domain, with remaining parts taken from reference TRBV18 and TRBJ1-2, reads NAGVMQNPRHLVRRRGQEARLRCSPMKGHSHVYWYRQLPEEGLKFMVYLQKENIIDESGMPKERFSAEFPKEGPSILRIQQVVRGDSAAYFCASSPARGERSGYTFGSGTRLTVV.

V and J are TRBV28 and TRBJ1-2; TRBD1 is a possible D gene (5 bases). The CDR3 is made up of 15 amino acids. Trimming took 3 bases from V and 6 from J, leaving 17 bases between them. CDR1 is MDHEN and CDR2 is SYDVKM in the germline V gene. Here the CDR3 reads CASSLPFRGEDGYTF. For the CDR3, the DNA is TGTGCCAGCAGTTTGCCTTTTCGGGGGGAAGATGGCTACACCTTC.

The chain combines TRBV6-6 with TRBJ2-7, with TRBD1 matching 7 bases. Per the germline V gene, CDR1 is MNHNY and CDR2 is SVGAGI (reference sequence). The CDR3 has 15 residues. Unmatched junction bases numbered 9, after V lost 5 bases and J lost 2 bases. In DNA form, the CDR3 reads TGTGCCAGCAGTAAGCAGGGGGAACCGCCCTACGAGCAGTACTTC. Amino acids: CASSKQGEPPYEQYF.

The chain carries TRBV5-1 and TRBJ2-1, with 14 bases aligning to TRBD2. Trimming removed 0 bases from V and 10 bases from J; junction bases left unmatched: 9. The CDR3 sequence is 17 residues long. The germline CDR1 and CDR2 sequences are SGHRS and YFSETQ. As DNA, the CDR3 is TGCGCCAGCAGCTTGGCCCCGACTAGCGGGGGGGCAGGCGAGCAGTTCTTC. Its translation is CASSLAPTSGGAGEQFF.

The chain carries TRBV5-1 and TRBJ1-1, with D possibly matching TRBD1 (5 bases). Germline CDR1 is SGHRS and CDR2 is YFSETQ. V was clipped by 3 bases and J by 5 bases, with 17 bases between them. This CDR3 contains 15 residues. CDR3 sequence reads: CASSSAPGPATEAFF. The CDR3 DNA is TGCGCCAGCAGCTCAGCACCGGGGCCCGCAACTGAAGCTTTCTTT.

V is TRBV10-3 and J is TRBJ2-5; 14 positions match TRBD2. The germline gives CDR1 ENHRY, CDR2 SYGVKD. V lost 6 bases and J lost 3; bases outside the gene matches: 6. This CDR3 region has 16 residues. CDR3 sequence: CAIRSGTSGGKETQYF. CDR3 in DNA: TGTGCCATCAGGTCCGGGACTAGCGGGGGCAAAGAGACCCAGTACTTC.

This chain connects TRBV2 to TRBJ2-5; a possible D gene is TRBD1 (5 bases). V lost 6 bases and J 1 base, leaving 15 bases between the germline ends. The CDR3 is 15 amino acids. Looked up from germline, CDR1 is SNHLY and CDR2 is FYNNEI. The CDR3 loop is CASRKPTGPQETQYF. For the CDR3, the DNA is TGTGCCAGCAGAAAACCTACAGGTCCCCAAGAGACCCAGTACTTC. The whole variable domain, filled in from reference TRBV2 and TRBJ2-5, reads EPEVTQTPSHQVTQMGQEVILRCVPISNHLYFYWYRQILGQKVEFLVSFYNNEISEKSEIFDDQFSVERPDGSNFTLKIRSTKLEDSAMYFCASRKPTGPQETQYFGPGTRLLVL.

As for this clone: The junction and the germline gene differ at one end; a read error may be behind it. This sequence joins TRBV7-7 and TRBJ2-5; possible D gene TRBD1, 5 bases. Looked up from germline, CDR1 is SSHAT and CDR2 is FNYEAQ (reference sequence). This CDR3 region has 11 residues. The CDR3 region is CASSFQGTQYF. The CDR3 region has the DNA TGTGCTAGCAGCTTCCAGGGGACCCAGTACTTC.

V and J are TRBV4-2 and TRBJ1-2; D is undetermined. Between the trimmed V and J ends, which lost 0 bases and 4 bases, there was a span of 12 bases. CDR3 length: 15 residues. In germline, CDR1 is LGHNA, CDR2 YNFKEQ. The CDR3: CASSQDSSLGYGYTF. DNA of the CDR3: TGTGCCAGCAGCCAAGATAGTAGTCTGGGCTATGGCTACACCTTC.

The rearrangement links TRBV2 to TRBJ1-3, with D possibly TRBD1 on 5 matching bases. This CDR3 is 16 amino acids long. Trimming stripped 7 bases from V and 0 bases from J, with 16 bases between. From germline, CDR1 is SNHLY and CDR2 FYNNEI. The CDR3 region has the DNA TGTGCCAGCACCCAGAGGGACGGTTACTCTGGAAACACCATATATTTT. Translating gives CASTQRDGYSGNTIYF.